This T cell receptor (beta chain) was captured by sequencing in a study of T cells after yellow fever vaccination (dated by TCRdb to between 2019 and 2020). Some background on the complete study: Libraries from fractions with low cell numbers were prepared with the SMART-Seq v4 Ultra Low Input RNA kit. To follow T-cell clones before and after both primary and booster YFV17D yellow fever vaccination, bulk TCR alpha and beta repertoires underwent longitudinal sequencing. Two healthy male donors, one aged 18 to 29 and one aged 30 to 40 years, were included in the cohort. Bulk PBMC replicates and cell subsets were isolated from blood drawn at multiple timepoints before and after both primary and secondary immunization. Overall results and qualifications from the work: A small share of clonotypes was detected in both CD4 and CD8 compartments, with the overlap likely arising from convergent recombination. The secondary T-cell response was found to be weaker but faster than the primary response, with a peak reached on day 5 rather than on day 15. Because the study included only a couple of donors, the extent to which the findings can be generalized is limited. Most clones expanded after primary vaccination (approximately 97% of CD4 and around nine tenths of CD8) were re-detected after the booster, suggesting that broad memory maintenance occurred. FACS-sorted repertoires could contain abundant contaminating clonotypes from the bulk population, so computational filtering was required.

Taken with the paper, the label for treatment or condition translates to: live attenuated yellow fever vaccine strain. Two biological replicates of bulk PBMCs were collected at each blood-draw timepoint. A standard Ficoll-Paque protocol was used to isolate PBMCs from peripheral blood. RNA was extracted with TriZol from bulk PBMCs, CD4 and CD8 fractions, and dextramer-positive and dextramer-negative fractions. Synthesis of TCR cDNA relied on 5'RACE template switching, a step that introduced a universal primer site along with unique molecular identifiers. Priming for cDNA synthesis came from both the TCR alpha and TCR beta constant segments. Library amplification used two PCR steps, and the second PCR step added sample barcodes and sequencing adapters. Sequencing of libraries was done on Illumina HiSeq 2500 (2x100 bp) or NovaSeq (2x150 bp). The study's own analysis went as follows. Demultiplexing of reads and collapsing into UMI consensus sequences were performed with MIGEC, and V(D)J alignment was carried out with MiXCR. Vaccine-responding clonotypes were defined with edgeR using replicate PBMC samples, requiring FDR below 0.01 and a log2 fold change above 5 up to day 15. Bulk clonotypes were assigned CD4 or CD8 identity according to which sequenced CD4 or CD8 repertoire held them at higher abundance. TCRdb applied fastp at Q25 and MiXCR to the public reads, then kept only in-frame beta chains. Identical CDR3 protein sequences are pooled into one entry, listed with their most common genes and DNA. For this entry, the V and J calls and clone size follow TCRdb and not the study's own pipeline. This sample is represented by approximately 510,000 distinct CDR3 sequences; less than 25% of them were singletons. The ten largest account for about 15% of the sample.

From cysteine to phenylalanine, the CDR3 is 15 amino acids long. The kept DNA is CDR3 alone, 45 bases in frame from the first base. Trimming accounts for 6 bases at V and 2 bases at J, while the number of junction bases matched to no gene is 2. With regard to this clonotype: The clone's antigen remains unknown. Per-nucleotide qualities are absent, and no much larger clonotype sits a single base away.

Here the sequenced sample was PBMCs, taken roughly 23 days after the first yellow fever vaccination. The V and J segments used are TRBV12-3 or TRBV12-4 and TRBJ2-3; TRBD2 aligns with 13 central bases. This TCR was recovered from a man younger than 35 who received the YFV17D yellow fever vaccine. The CDR3 corresponds to CASRGLAGVTDTQYF. The sequenced DNA is TGTGCCAGCAGAGGACTAGCGGGGGTCACAGATACGCAGTATTTT.